This TCR beta chain was observed in a study of T cells in localized non-small cell lung cancer. CDR1 and CDR2 from the germline V gene are SEHNR and FQNEAQ (reference sequence). Trimming left V 3 bases short and J 0 bases short, with 5 bases between. The CDR3 is made up of 13 amino acids. The table came from immunoSEQ multiplex PCR; TCRdb's copy has only in-frame clones and leaves some out. The table records tens of thousands of clones, approximately 84% of them present only once. About this clone itself: Its target is not known.

Study outcomes and limitations: Appearing in adjacent lung were a median roughly 60 of the top 100 tumor clones. Uninvolved adjacent lung, not tumor, had the highest T cell clonality.

The specimen comprised peripheral blood, sampled before any cancer treatment. The V gene is TRBV7-9, the J gene TRBJ1-1; D gene uncertain. The receptor comes from a female donor of 60 years or more with stage I lung adenocarcinoma. The CDR3 is CASSFRMNTEAFF. The CDR3 nucleotides are TGTGCCAGCAGCTTCCGGATGAACACTGAAGCTTTCTTT.